This entry lists 13 T cell receptor beta chains sequenced from one sample in a study of T cell repertoires in cytomegalovirus infection. TCRdb re-analysed the reads in MiXCR, keeping a single row per CDR3 protein. Of a few hundred thousand distinct CDR3 sequences detected, over 15% appear once; the ten largest clones hold roughly 9%. Sequencing input: PBMCs. The receptor set was obtained from a human donor in good health (CMV status not recorded). Some clones in this sample may be carry-over from other donors' samples.

The CDR3 spells CASSLHRDSNSQPQHF. The CDR3 coding sequence is TGTGCCAGCAGCTTACATCGGGACAGCAACAGTCAGCCCCAGCATTTT. V is TRBV7-6 and J is TRBJ1-5; 7 nucleotides align to TRBD1. Germline V lookup: CDR1 SGHVS, CDR2 FNYEAQ. The CDR3 loop spans 16 amino acids. J gave up 6 bases and V 2 bases, and 10 bases lay outside the gene matches.

The V gene is TRBV15, the J gene TRBJ1-4, with 9 bases lining up with TRBD1. The CDR3 extends over 17 amino acids. Losses at the gene ends were 1 base for V and 8 bases for J; bases not matched to a gene: 11. In germline, CDR1 is LNHNV, CDR2 YYDKDF (reference sequence). The CDR3 DNA reads as TGTGCCACCAGCAGAGGAGCCCTGGGACAGGGACGGGAAAAACTGTTTTTT. Amino acid sequence: CATSRGALGQGREKLFF.

To note about this clonotype: Possible read error: a much larger clone is one base away. The chain carries TRBV6-8 and TRBJ2-2; perhaps TRBD2 as D (6 bases). The germline V and J ends were trimmed by 2 bases and 8 bases, with 15 bases remaining between them. The V gene's germline CDR1 is MNHGY and CDR2 SAAAGT. The CDR3 has 15 residues. This CDR3 reads CASSYDEREEGELFF. The CDR3 DNA reads TGTGCCAGCAGTTACGATGAGAGGGAGGAGGGGGAGCTGTTTTTT.

This chain connects TRBV3-1 to TRBJ1-3; D gene ambiguous. There are 16 residues in the CDR3. The germline CDR1 and CDR2 sequences are LGHDT and YNNKEL (reference sequence). Trimming stripped 0 bases from V and 0 bases from J, with 9 bases between. CDR3 bases: TGTGCCAGCAGCCAAGATCTAACGTTCTCTGGAAACACCATATATTTT. It is translated as CASSQDLTFSGNTIYF.

This clonotype was detected only a few times. The rearrangement uses TRBV10-3 and TRBJ1-1; the match to TRBD1 covers 10 bases. CDR1 is ENHRY and CDR2 is SYGVKD in the germline V gene. The length of the CDR3 is 12 residues. J was trimmed by 8 bases and V by 5 bases; bases with no gene match: 2. CDR3 nucleotide sequence: TGTGCCATCAGTCTGGACAGGGGGGAAGCTTTCTTT. Its translation: CAISLDRGEAFF.

This clonotype was counted ten times or more. The rearrangement uses TRBV5-6 and TRBJ1-1; D remains ambiguous. V was pared by 3 bases and J by 0 bases, with 6 bases between. CDR3 length equals 13 residues. Germline CDR1 SGHDT, CDR2 YYEEEE. The CDR3 sequence is CASSSWMNTEAFF. CDR3 bases: TGTGCCAGCAGCTCCTGGATGAACACTGAAGCTTTCTTT.

V and J are TRBV5-1 and TRBJ2-3, with 13 bases that match TRBD2. Germline lookup yields CDR1 SGHRS and CDR2 YFSETQ. The CDR3 runs 14 residues. The V and J ends lost 0 bases and 11 bases, in that order; junction bases with no gene match: 3. The CDR3 region is CASSLVGLAGKQYF. The CDR3 nucleotides are TGCGCCAGCAGCTTGGTGGGACTAGCGGGGAAGCAGTATTTT.

This clonotype was counted many times. The rearrangement links TRBV7-2 to TRBJ2-7; D unclear. Deletions cut 5 bases from V and 10 bases from J, with 12 bases between. The CDR3 sequence is 11 residues long. The germline V gene encodes CDR1 SGHTA and CDR2 FQGNSA. The CDR3: CASSLDAQQYF. For the CDR3, the DNA is TGTGCCAGCAGCCTGGATGCGCAACAGTACTTC.

This clonotype was seen a few times. The CDR3 nucleotides are TGTGCCAGCACCCTCGCGGGCAGGGGTCAGCCCCAGCATTTT. This gives the protein CASTLAGRGQPQHF. This rearrangement joins TRBV28 to TRBJ1-5; the D gene is possibly TRBD1 (6 bases). The CDR3 has 14 residues. Germline loops: CDR1 MDHEN, CDR2 SYDVKM. V lost 7 bases and J 6 bases, leaving 16 bases between the germline ends.

Many counts were recorded for this clonotype. The chain joins TRBV12-3 or TRBV12-4 to TRBJ1-2, with D tentatively TRBD1 (6 bases). V dropped 7 bases and J dropped 3 bases, with 15 bases sitting between them. The CDR3 covers 14 residues. The CDR3 sequence: CASTRQATDYGYTF. CDR3 nucleotides: TGTGCCAGCACTCGACAGGCCACCGACTATGGCTACACCTTC.

This clonotype was counted at least ten times. J is TRBJ1-1 and V is TRBV6-2 or TRBV6-3; a weak D match, TRBD1 (6 bases). Germline V lookup: CDR1 MNHEY, CDR2 SVGEGT. V lost 4 bases and J 1 base, leaving 13 bases between the germline ends. The CDR3 is 15 amino acids. CDR3 protein: CASSSNRAGNTEAFF. CDR3 DNA: TGTGCCAGCAGTTCTAACAGGGCTGGGAACACTGAAGCTTTCTTT.

The chain employs TRBV7-6 and TRBJ2-6; maybe TRBD1 (6 bases). V was cut by 6 bases and J by 0 bases, with 15 bases left in between. This CDR3 spans 17 amino acids. Germline V lookup: CDR1 SGHVS, CDR2 FNYEAQ. The chain's CDR3 is CASRQGTLSSGANVLTF. CDR3 in DNA: TGTGCCAGCAGGCAGGGGACACTGAGCTCTGGGGCCAACGTCCTGACTTTC.

Only a few counts were recorded for this clonotype. The V and J genes are TRBV25-1 and TRBJ2-7; 7 bases are a match to TRBD1. The germline V gene encodes CDR1 MGHDK and CDR2 SYGVNS. With V trimmed by 8 bases and J by 0 bases, 7 bases remained unmatched. CDR3 length: 14 residues. In nucleotides, the CDR3 is TGTGCCAGCCGGGACAGCTTTAGCTCCTACGAGCAGTACTTC. Translation: CASRDSFSSYEQYF.